These 7 T cell receptor beta chains were sequenced from one sample in a study of cytomegalovirus exposure and HLA in healthy donors. Vbeta (60) and Jbeta (13) primers were used in the PCR. Sequenced by immunoSEQ multiplex PCR; TCRdb stores in-frame clones only, minus some. The sample table includes approximately 50,000 clones. Sample: PBMCs. The receptors derive from a male donor in good health and CMV-seropositive.

The CDR3 region has the DNA TGTGCCAGCAGCTTAAGGGCCCCCCTGGGGACTAGTGAAGAGACCCAGTACTTC. Translated, it gives CASSLRAPLGTSEETQYF. V is TRBV7-2 and J is TRBJ2-5; TRBD2 matches 8 bases. V trimming: 2 bases; J trimming: 3 bases; junction bases outside the gene matches: 14. The CDR3 runs to 18 residues. CDR1 is SGHTA and CDR2 is FQGNSA in the germline V gene.

The rearrangement uses TRBV30 and TRBJ1-2, with D uncertain. Germline-derived CDR1 and CDR2 are GTSNPN and SVGIG (reference sequence). V dropped 0 bases and J dropped 4 bases, with 9 bases sitting between them. The CDR3 extends over 13 amino acids. This CDR3 reads CAWSVSSGYGYTF. CDR3 coding DNA: TGTGCCTGGAGTGTGTCCAGCGGCTATGGCTACACCTTC. Variable domain in full (rest from reference TRBV30 and TRBJ1-2): SQTIHQWPATLVQPVGSPLSLECTVEGTSNPNLYWYRQAAGRGLQLLFYSVGIGQISSEVPQNLSASRPQDRQFILSSKKLLLSDSGFYLCAWSVSSGYGYTFGSGTRLTVV.

The chain employs TRBV7-8 and TRBJ2-1; D gene unclear. The V and J ends lost 0 bases and 10 bases respectively, with 13 bases between them. Germline lookup yields CDR1 SGHVS and CDR2 FQNEAQ. This CDR3 region has 14 residues. The CDR3, as DNA: TGTGCCAGCAGCTTAGCGTCCCTGACTTGGGAGCAGTTCTTC. Translation: CASSLASLTWEQFF.

The J gene is TRBJ2-1, the V gene TRBV4-1; perhaps TRBD2 as D (6 bases). The length of the CDR3 is 17 residues. CDR1 is MGHRA, CDR2 YSYEKL, per germline. Trimming cost V 3 bases and J 4 bases, with 19 bases left between them. The CDR3 loop reads CASSQAASVVGYNEQFF. DNA of the CDR3: TGCGCCAGCAGCCAGGCGGCTAGCGTGGTTGGGTACAATGAGCAGTTCTTC.

The chain joins TRBV11-2 to TRBJ2-5, with D possibly being TRBD2 (7 bases). The tail of the sequence fits TRBJ2-7 better, so the J call may be wrong. In germline, CDR1 is SGHAT, CDR2 FQNNGV. The CDR3 is 16 residues long. The CDR3 spells CASSLVGGGTSYEQYF. The CDR3 DNA reads as TGTGCCAGCAGCTTAGTTGGCGGGGGCACCTCCTACGAGCAGTACTTC.

In DNA, the CDR3 is TGTGCCAGCAGTTTTGGAGGGGGCGGGGACACTGAAGCTTTCTTT. This codes for CASSFGGGGDTEAFF. This chain links TRBV27 with TRBJ1-1; 7 nucleotides align to TRBD1. Germline trimming cut 3 bases from V and 3 bases from J; bases unmatched to any gene: 7. CDR1 and CDR2 from the germline V gene are MNHEY and SMNVEV (reference sequence). This CDR3 is 15 amino acids long.

The CDR3 loop is CASSEDQGRGNGYTF. For the CDR3, the DNA is TGTGCCAGCAGTGAAGATCAGGGGAGAGGGAATGGCTACACCTTC. The chain employs TRBV2 and TRBJ1-2; TRBD1 is a possible D gene (6 bases). CDR3 length: 15 amino acids. The V end lost 1 base, the J end lost 6 bases, and 15 bases lay between the germline ends. Germline V gives CDR1 SNHLY, CDR2 FYNNEI.